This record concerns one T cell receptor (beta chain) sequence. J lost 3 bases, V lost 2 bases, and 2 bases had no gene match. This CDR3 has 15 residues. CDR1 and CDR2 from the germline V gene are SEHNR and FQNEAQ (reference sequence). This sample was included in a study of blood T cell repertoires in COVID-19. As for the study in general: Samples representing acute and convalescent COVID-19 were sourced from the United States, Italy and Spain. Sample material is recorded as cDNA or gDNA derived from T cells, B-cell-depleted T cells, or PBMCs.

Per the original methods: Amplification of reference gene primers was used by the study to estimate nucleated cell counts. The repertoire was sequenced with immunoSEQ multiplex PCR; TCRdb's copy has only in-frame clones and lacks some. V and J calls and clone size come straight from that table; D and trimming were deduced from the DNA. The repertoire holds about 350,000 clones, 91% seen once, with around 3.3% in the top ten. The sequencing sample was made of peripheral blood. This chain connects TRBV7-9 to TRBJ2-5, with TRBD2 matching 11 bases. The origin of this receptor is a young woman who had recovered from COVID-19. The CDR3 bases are TGTGCCAGCAGCTTACTGGGACTAGCGGAAGAGACCCAGTACTTC. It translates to CASSLLGLAEETQYF.